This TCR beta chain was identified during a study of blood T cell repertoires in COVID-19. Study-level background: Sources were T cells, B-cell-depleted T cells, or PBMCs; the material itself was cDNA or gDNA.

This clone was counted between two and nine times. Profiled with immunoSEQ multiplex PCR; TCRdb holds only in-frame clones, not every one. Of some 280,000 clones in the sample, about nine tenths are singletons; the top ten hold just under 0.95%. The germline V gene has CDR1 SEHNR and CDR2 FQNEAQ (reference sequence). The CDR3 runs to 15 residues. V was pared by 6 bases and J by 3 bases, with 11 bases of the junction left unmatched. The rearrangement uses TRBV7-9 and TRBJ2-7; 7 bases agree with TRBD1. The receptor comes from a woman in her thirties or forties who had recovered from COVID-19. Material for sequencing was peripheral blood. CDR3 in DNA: TGTGCCAGCAGTCAGGCCTACAGGGGAGTCTACGAGCAGTACTTC. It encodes CASSQAYRGVYEQYF.